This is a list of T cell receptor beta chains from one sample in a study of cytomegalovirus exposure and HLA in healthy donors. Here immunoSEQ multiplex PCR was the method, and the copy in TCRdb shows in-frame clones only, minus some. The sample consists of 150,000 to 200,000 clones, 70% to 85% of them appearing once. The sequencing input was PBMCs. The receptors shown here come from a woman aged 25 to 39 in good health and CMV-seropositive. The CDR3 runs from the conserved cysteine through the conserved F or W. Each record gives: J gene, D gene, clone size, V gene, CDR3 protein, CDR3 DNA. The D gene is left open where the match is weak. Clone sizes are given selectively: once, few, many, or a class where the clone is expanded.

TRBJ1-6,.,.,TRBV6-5,CASSYRPGAVSPLHF,TGTGCCAGCAGTTACAGGCCAGGGGCGGTTTCACCCCTCCACTTT
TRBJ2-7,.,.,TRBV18,CASSPGMIHEQYF,TGTGCCAGCTCACCCGGTATGATACACGAGCAGTACTTC
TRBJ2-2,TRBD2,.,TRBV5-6,CASSRGGNTGELFF,TGTGCCAGCAGCCGGGGGGGGAACACCGGGGAGCTGTTTTTT
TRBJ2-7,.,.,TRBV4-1,CASSQPFGGTVEQYF,TGCGCCAGCAGCCAACCGTTTGGGGGCACGGTCGAGCAGTACTTC
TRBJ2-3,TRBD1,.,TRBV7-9,CASSEAPRDRGADTQYF,TGTGCCAGCAGCGAAGCGCCCCGGGACAGGGGTGCAGATACGCAGTATTTT
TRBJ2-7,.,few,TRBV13,CASSLGRAYEQYF,TGTGCCAGCAGCTTAGGCCGGGCCTACGAGCAGTACTTC
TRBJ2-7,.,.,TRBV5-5,CASSLAVGASYEQYF,TGTGCCAGCAGCTTGGCCGTGGGGGCCTCCTACGAGCAGTACTTC
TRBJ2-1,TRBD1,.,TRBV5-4,CASSTHRGSNEQFF,TGTGCCAGCAGCACCCACAGGGGATCAAACGAGCAGTTCTTC
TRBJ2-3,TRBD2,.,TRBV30,CAWSVPWSSGDTDTQYF,TGTGCCTGGAGTGTGCCGTGGTCTAGCGGAGATACAGATACGCAGTATTTT
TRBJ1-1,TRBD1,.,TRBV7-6,CASSLGQGNTEAFF,TGTGCCAGCAGCTTAGGACAGGGTAACACTGAAGCTTTCTTT
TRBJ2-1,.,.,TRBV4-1,CASSQDRAGLEQFF,TGCGCCAGCAGCCAAGATAGGGCAGGGCTTGAGCAGTTCTTC
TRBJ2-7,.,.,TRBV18,CASSPPSSYEQYF,TGTGCCAGCTCTCCCCCGAGTTCGTACGAGCAGTACTTC
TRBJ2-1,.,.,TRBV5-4,CASSLVVSSYNEQFF,TGTGCCAGCAGCTTGGTGGTCAGCTCCTACAATGAGCAGTTCTTC
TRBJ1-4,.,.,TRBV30,CAWERENEKLFF,TGTGCCTGGGAGAGGGAGAATGAAAAACTGTTTTTT
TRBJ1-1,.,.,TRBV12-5,CASGLGEGINEAFF,TGTGCTAGTGGTTTAGGGGAAGGGATCAATGAAGCTTTCTTT
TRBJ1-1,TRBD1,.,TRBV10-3,CAISESMDRVVNTEAFF,TGTGCCATCAGCGAATCCATGGACAGGGTGGTGAACACTGAAGCTTTCTTT
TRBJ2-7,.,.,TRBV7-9,CASSLTADSYEQYF,TGTGCCAGCAGCTTAACAGCGGACTCCTACGAGCAGTACTTT
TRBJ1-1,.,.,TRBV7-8,CASRQSEHTEAFF,TGTGCCAGCAGACAATCTGAACACACTGAAGCTTTCTTT
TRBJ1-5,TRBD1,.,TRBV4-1,CASSLRDRGAGNQPQHF,TGCGCCAGCAGCCTACGGGACAGGGGAGCGGGCAATCAGCCCCAGCATTTT
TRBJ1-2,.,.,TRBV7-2,CASSLAQADYGYTF,TGTGCCAGCAGCTTAGCACAGGCTGACTATGGCTACACCTTC
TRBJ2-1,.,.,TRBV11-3,CASSSRLVSYNEQFF,TGTGCCAGCAGCTCTCGACTAGTTTCCTACAATGAGCAGTTCTTC
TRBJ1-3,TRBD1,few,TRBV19,CASWTGGNTIYF,TGTGCCAGTTGGACAGGGGGAAACACCATATATTTT
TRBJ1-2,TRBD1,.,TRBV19,CASSTPGQGDYTF,TGTGCCAGTAGTACACCGGGACAGGGAGACTACACCTTC
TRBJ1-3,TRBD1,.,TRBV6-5,CASSPGGSGNTIYF,TGTGCCAGCAGTCCAGGGGGCTCTGGAAACACCATATATTTT
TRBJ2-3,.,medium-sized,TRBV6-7,CASSYFPGGTDTQYF,TGTGCCAGCAGTTACTTTCCAGGGGGGACAGATACGCAGTATTTT
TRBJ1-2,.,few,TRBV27,CASSLGAGNYGYTF,TGTGCCAGCAGTTTAGGGGCAGGGAACTATGGCTACACCTTC
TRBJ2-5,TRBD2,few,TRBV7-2,CASSTRLAGMGETQYF,TGTGCCAGCAGCACTCGACTAGCGGGGATGGGAGAGACCCAGTACTTC
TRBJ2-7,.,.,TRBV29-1,CSVEQDEQYF,TGCAGCGTTGAACAGGACGAGCAGTACTTC
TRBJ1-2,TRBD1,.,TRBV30,CAWSRGQGAEGYTF,TGTGCCTGGAGTCGGGGACAGGGGGCGGAGGGCTACACCTTC
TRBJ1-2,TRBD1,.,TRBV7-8,CASSLIAGQGARYTF,TGTGCCAGCAGCTTAATTGCGGGACAGGGGGCTCGCTACACCTTC
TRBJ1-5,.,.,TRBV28,CASRGGGVSNQPQHF,TGTGCCAGCAGGGGTGGGGGCGTTAGCAATCAGCCCCAGCATTTT
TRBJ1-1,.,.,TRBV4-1,CASSQEGHRGTEAFF,TGCGCCAGCAGCCAAGAAGGCCATCGGGGCACTGAAGCTTTCTTT
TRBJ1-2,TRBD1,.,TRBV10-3,CAISPATGPLGYTF,TGTGCCATCAGTCCGGCGACAGGGCCCCTTGGCTACACCTTC
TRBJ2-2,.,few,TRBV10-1,CASSGSMSGELFF,TGCGCCAGCAGTGGTTCAATGTCCGGGGAGCTGTTTTTT
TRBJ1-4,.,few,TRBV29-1,CSVEGKARKLFF,TGCAGCGTTGAAGGGAAGGCGCGGAAACTGTTTTTT
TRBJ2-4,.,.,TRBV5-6,CASSLVGLAKNIQYF,TGTGCCAGCAGCTTGGTTGGCCTAGCCAAAAACATTCAGTACTTC
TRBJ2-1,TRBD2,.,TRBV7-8,CASSLRLAGDPLYNEQFF,TGTGCCAGCAGCCTAAGACTAGCGGGAGATCCCCTCTACAATGAGCAGTTCTTC
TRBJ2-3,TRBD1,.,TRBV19,CASKDRGPDTQYF,TGTGCCAGTAAGGACAGGGGCCCAGATACGCAGTATTTT
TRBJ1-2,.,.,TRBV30,CAWSVITAGGYTF,TGTGCCTGGAGTGTAATTACTGCAGGGGGCTACACCTTC
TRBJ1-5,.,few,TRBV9,CASSESAGGLNQPQHF,TGTGCCAGCAGCGAAAGTGCTGGGGGGTTAAATCAGCCCCAGCATTTT
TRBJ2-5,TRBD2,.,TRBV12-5,CASGLSFGTSGETQYF,TGTGCTAGTGGTTTGTCATTCGGGACTAGCGGCGAGACCCAGTACTTC
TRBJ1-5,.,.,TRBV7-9,CASSSSSALYSNQPQHF,TGTGCCAGCAGCTCCTCTTCGGCACTATATAGCAATCAGCCCCAGCATTTT
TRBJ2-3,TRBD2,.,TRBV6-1,CASSLSGRIVGQYF,TGTGCCAGCAGTCTCAGCGGGAGGATCGTCGGGCAGTATTTT
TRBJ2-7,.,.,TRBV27,CASSFGTPYEQYF,TGTGCCAGCAGTTTCGGTACGCCCTACGAGCAGTACTTC
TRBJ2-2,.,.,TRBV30,CAWMEGGTGELFF,TGTGCCTGGATGGAGGGCGGCACCGGGGAGCTGTTTTTT
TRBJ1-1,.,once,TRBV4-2,CASSQDGRGTEAFF,TGTGCCAGCAGCCAAGATGGCAGGGGCACTGAAGCTTTCTTT
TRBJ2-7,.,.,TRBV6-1,CASSGSYDEQYF,TGTGCCAGCAGCGGGAGCTACGACGAGCAGTACTTC
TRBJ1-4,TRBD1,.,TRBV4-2,CASSQVGTGELETNEKLFF,TGTGCCAGCAGCCAAGTAGGGACAGGGGAATTAGAAACTAATGAAAAACTGTTTTTT
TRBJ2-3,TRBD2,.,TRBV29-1,CSVPRGGYTDTQYF,TGCAGCGTCCCCCGCGGGGGGTATACAGATACGCAGTATTTT
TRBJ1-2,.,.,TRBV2,CASSEDGGGSYGYTF,TGTGCCAGCAGTGAAGACGGCGGGGGGTCGTATGGCTACACCTTC
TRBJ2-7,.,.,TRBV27,CASRWDISSYEQYF,TGTGCCAGCAGGTGGGACATCAGCTCCTACGAGCAGTACTTC
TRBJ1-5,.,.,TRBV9,CASSEGGGTNQPQHF,TGTGCCAGCAGCGAAGGGGGTGGCACCAATCAGCCCCAGCATTTT
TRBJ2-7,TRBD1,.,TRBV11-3,CASSSRGTGTYEQYF,TGTGCCAGCAGCTCAAGAGGGACAGGGACCTACGAGCAGTACTTC